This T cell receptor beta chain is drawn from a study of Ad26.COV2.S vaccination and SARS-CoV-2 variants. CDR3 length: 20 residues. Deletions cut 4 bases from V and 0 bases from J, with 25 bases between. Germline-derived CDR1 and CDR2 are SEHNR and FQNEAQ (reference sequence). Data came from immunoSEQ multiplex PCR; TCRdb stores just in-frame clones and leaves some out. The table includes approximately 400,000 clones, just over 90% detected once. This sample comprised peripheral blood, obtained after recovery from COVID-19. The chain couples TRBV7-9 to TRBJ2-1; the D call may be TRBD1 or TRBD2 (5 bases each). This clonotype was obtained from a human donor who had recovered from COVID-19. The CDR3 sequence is CASSWAPGRAVGSSYNEQFF. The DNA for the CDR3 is TGTGCCAGCAGCTGGGCCCCCGGCAGGGCAGTGGGGAGCTCCTACAATGAGCAGTTCTTC. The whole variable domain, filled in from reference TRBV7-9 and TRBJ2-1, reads DTGVSQNPRHKITKRGQNVTFRCDPISEHNRLYWYRQTLGQGPEFLTYFQNEAQLEKSRLLSDRFSAERPKGSFSTLEIQRTEQGDSAMYLCASSWAPGRAVGSSYNEQFFGPGTRLTVL.